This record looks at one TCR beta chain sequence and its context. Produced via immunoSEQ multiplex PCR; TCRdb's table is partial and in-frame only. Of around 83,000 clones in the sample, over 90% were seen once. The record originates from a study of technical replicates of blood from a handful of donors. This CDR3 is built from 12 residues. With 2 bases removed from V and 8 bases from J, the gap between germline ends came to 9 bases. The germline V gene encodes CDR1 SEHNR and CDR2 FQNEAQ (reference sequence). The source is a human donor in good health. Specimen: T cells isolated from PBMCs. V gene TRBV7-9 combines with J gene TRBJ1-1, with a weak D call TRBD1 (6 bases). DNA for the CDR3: TGTGCCAGCAGCTTATGGACAGAAGAAGCTTTCTTT. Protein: CASSLWTEEAFF.